This entry features one T cell receptor (beta chain) sequence. The antigen remains undetermined. This CDR3 comprises 15 residues. CDR1 LNHDA and CDR2 SQIVND come from the germline V gene (reference sequence). V lost 3 bases and J lost 2, with 12 bases in between. PCR amplification relied on 60 Vbeta primers (plus 13 Jbeta primers). TCRdb's table, derived via immunoSEQ multiplex PCR, lists solely in-frame clones and lacks some. The sample has about 120,000 clones; 8.5% to 9% are singletons. The sample originates from a study of cytomegalovirus exposure and HLA in healthy donors. Study results and caveats: Sequencing had likely introduced a cluster of highly shared sequence variants as an artifact. Analysis was performed later, and it showed HLA-associated TCR beta chains to be more clonally expanded than equally common others.

The TCR was taken from a woman aged 35 to 49 in good health and CMV-seropositive. The J gene is TRBJ2-3, the V gene TRBV19; D remains unclear. Sequencing was done on a sample of PBMCs. CDR3 loop: CASSIPGSDTDTQYF. In DNA form, the CDR3 reads TGTGCCAGTAGTATCCCAGGATCGGACACAGATACGCAGTATTTT.